This TCR beta chain appears in the sequencing data of a study of blood T cell repertoires in COVID-19 (dated by TCRdb to the early 2020s). For the wider study: The collaborator samples originated in the United States, Italy and Spain and spanned the acute and convalescent phases of COVID-19. The material from the prospective study consisted of cDNA or gDNA derived from T cells, B-cell-depleted T cells, or PBMCs. The dataset comprised deeply sampled blood TCRbeta repertoires from subjects exposed to, actively infected with, or recovered from COVID-19. The repertoires were made available in a free public database intended to serve as a resource for research on the immune response to SARS-CoV-2. Samples came from the ongoing ImmuneRACE study (first 160 participants) plus 1,254 subjects from 6 global collaborators. Nearly every sample came with metadata listing a de-identified subject ID, COVID-19 status, age in years and sex. Where available, HLA class I and class II types were obtained from metadata supplied by the sample provider rather than from assay-based typing.

The immunoSEQ Assay, a bias-controlled multiplex PCR, was used to amplify TCRbeta CDR3 regions from genomic DNA. Under the source paper's analysis protocol: Nucleated cell counts per sample were estimated from amplification of reference gene primers within the assay. To quantify the absolute abundance of each unique TCRbeta CDR3 rearrangement, sequence reads were collapsed and filtered. Productive Simpson clonality was computed per sample as the square root of Simpson's diversity index over productive rearrangements. The source is immuneACCESS, and TCRdb retained only in-frame sequences with V and J called. Part of the clones is not carried over; for the studies checked, unresolved V genes explain less than half of this, and the remainder is unexplained. V, J and clone size reflect that table, while D and trimming were determined from the DNA. This sample has roughly 180,000 clones in its table, and approximately 81% of those were observed once. Jointly, the top ten make up 18% of the sample.

General study outcomes and caveats: How much clinical and demographic metadata was included differed by source and by participant, and the metadata was provided uncurated.

CDR1 and CDR2 are drawn from the germline V gene (reference sequence): LGHDT, YNNKEL. The CDR3 contains 13 residues, cysteine and phenylalanine counted. Just the 39-base CDR3 DNA is kept, in frame starting at base 1. Between the V and J ends, shortened by 3 bases and 3 bases respectively, the junction contains 9 bases. Enrolling through a virtual design, the prospective study's participants ranged in age from roughly 18 to 90 years and lived across roughly 23 United States geographic areas. To assign participants to cohorts, the prospective study relied on clinical history that participants themselves reported in a screening survey and a study questionnaire. Recovered participants in ImmuneRACE Cohort 3 were defined by two consecutive negative NP/OP PCR tests, clearance by a healthcare professional, or resolution of symptoms. Each participant in the prospective study had whole blood, serum and a nasopharyngeal or oropharyngeal swab collected by mobile phlebotomists. Prospective study participants could optionally give additional blood draws and questionnaires over an approximately two-month period. Before DNA extraction, prospective study blood samples were shipped either frozen or at room temperature.

This clone was seen once. Which antigen it targets is not known. There are no base qualities to consult, and no much larger clone falls within one base. This TCR derives from a man in his sixties who had recovered from COVID-19. The sequencing input was PBMCs or T cells enriched from blood (not recorded which). The chain couples TRBV3-1 (or the pseudogene TRBV3-2) to TRBJ2-7, with TRBD2 perhaps the D gene, on 5 matching bases. The CDR3 loop reads CASSHVGSYEQYF. At the DNA level, the sequence is TGTGCCAGCAGCCACGTAGGGAGCTACGAGCAGTACTTC.